The 15 T cell receptor beta chains below come from one sample, sequenced in a study of blood T cell repertoires in COVID-19 (dated by TCRdb to about 2020). The library was built by means of the immunoSEQ multiplex PCR assay. Held by TCRdb, this immuneACCESS table contains in-frame sequences only and omits some clones. Under half of the omission traces to an unresolved V gene where checked; the cause of the rest is unknown. This sample comprises 250,000 to 400,000 clones, 70% to 90% of them detected only once. 5.3% of the sample comes from the top ten. The sample consisted of PBMCs or T cells enriched from blood (not recorded which). These TCRs come from a woman under 40 who had recovered from COVID-19.

In its sample, this clone was seen once. An end of the junction does not agree with germline; a read error may underlie this. V and J are TRBV28 and TRBJ1-1; unclear D gene. The CDR3 is 11 amino acids. Germline CDR1 is MDHEN and CDR2 is SYDVKM. The CDR3 nucleotides are TGCGCGGCCGCGAGGGACACTGAAGCTTTCTTT. Translated: CAAARDTEAFF.

The chain combines TRBV15 with TRBJ2-7, with TRBD2 matching over 8 bases. Germline CDR1 is LNHNV and CDR2 is YYDKDF (reference sequence). V was pared by 5 bases and J by 3 bases, with 9 bases of the junction left unmatched. The CDR3 has 15 amino acids. CDR3 sequence reads: CATSAGGLTFYEQYF. For the CDR3, the DNA is TGTGCCACCAGCGCGGGAGGACTAACTTTCTACGAGCAGTACTTC.

This clone was recorded only once. The V gene is TRBV3-1 (or the pseudogene TRBV3-2), the J gene TRBJ1-6; 8 positions match TRBD1. Germline trimming cut 2 bases from V and 8 bases from J; bases unmatched to any gene: 2. The CDR3 sequence is 14 residues long. Germline values: CDR1 LGHDT, CDR2 YNNKEL (reference sequence). CDR3: CASSQPGGDSPLHF. CDR3 coding DNA: TGTGCCAGCAGCCAACCAGGGGGCGATTCACCCCTCCACTTT.

The rearrangement joins TRBV7-6 to TRBJ1-3; 9 nucleotides line up with TRBD1. CDR1 is SGHVS, CDR2 FNYEAQ, per germline. Trimming removed 1 base from V and 2 bases from J; junction bases left unmatched: 3. The CDR3 has 16 residues. This chain's CDR3 is CASSLGTGVAGNTIYF. Written as DNA, the CDR3 is TGTGCCAGCAGCTTAGGGACAGGGGTCGCTGGAAACACCATATATTTT.

The J gene is TRBJ2-5, the V gene TRBV3-1 (or the pseudogene TRBV3-2), with a weak D call TRBD1 (5 bases). The germline V gene encodes CDR1 LGHDT and CDR2 YNNKEL (reference sequence). V dropped 1 base and J dropped 3 bases, with 9 bases sitting between them. The CDR3 has 14 amino acids. In nucleotides, the CDR3 is TGTGCCAGCAGCCAAGGACAGACCAAAGAGACCCAGTACTTC. Protein product: CASSQGQTKETQYF.

The chain links TRBV4-1 to TRBJ2-1, with 9 bases fitting TRBD2. The CDR3 covers 17 residues. The ends lost 9 bases at V and 6 bases at J; junction bases unmatched: 18. Germline V gene lookup returns CDR1 MGHRA and CDR2 YSYEKL. The chain's CDR3 is CASRSGGASGVSNEQFF. CDR3 nucleotide sequence: TGCGCCAGTCGAAGTGGGGGGGCTAGCGGGGTTTCCAATGAGCAGTTCTTC.

The chain employs TRBV5-1 and TRBJ2-7, with 7 positions matching TRBD1. V gave up 4 bases and J gave up 0 bases; unmatched junction bases: 13. Germline-derived CDR1 and CDR2 are SGHRS and YFSETQ. CDR3 length: 17 residues. This CDR3 is CASSRNPQGSSSYEQYF. For the CDR3, the DNA is TGCGCCAGCAGCCGGAACCCACAGGGGTCGAGCTCCTACGAGCAGTACTTC.

The genes are TRBV7-9 and TRBJ2-2, with D possibly being TRBD2 (6 bases). The CDR3 has 14 residues. Trimming took 8 bases from V and 4 from J, leaving 14 bases between them. Germline assignment: CDR1 SEHNR and CDR2 FQNEAQ (reference sequence). CDR3 in amino acids: CASGLRRGTGELFF. Here the CDR3 DNA reads TGTGCCAGCGGACTCCGGAGGGGCACCGGGGAGCTGTTTTTT. The whole variable domain, remainder taken from reference TRBV7-9 and TRBJ2-2, is DTGVSQNPRHKITKRGQNVTFRCDPISEHNRLYWYRQTLGQGPEFLTYFQNEAQLEKSRLLSDRFSAERPKGSFSTLEIQRTEQGDSAMYLCASGLRRGTGELFFGEGSRLTVL.

The rearrangement joins TRBV5-1 to TRBJ1-4, with a tentative D call TRBD1 (5 bases). Germline CDR1 SGHRS, CDR2 YFSETQ. Trimming left V 2 bases short and J 7 bases short, with 12 bases between. The CDR3 is 14 residues long. CDR3 in DNA: TGCGCCAGCAGCTTCGGGCAGGGTGGTGAAAAACTGTTTTTT. Its translation is CASSFGQGGEKLFF.

This clone was observed a single time. Other nucleotide sequences from this sample produce the same CDR3. The chain recombines TRBV5-5 with TRBJ1-2; the D gene is possibly TRBD1 (5 bases). With 4 bases removed from V and 4 bases from J, the gap between germline ends came to 14 bases. The V gene's germline CDR1 is SGHKS and CDR2 YYEKEE (reference sequence). CDR3 length: 14 amino acids. CDR3 in DNA: TGTGCCAGCAGCCCAGACAGTGGTGGCTATGGCTACACCTTC. Protein sequence: CASSPDSGGYGYTF. Looking up the rest from reference TRBV5-5 and TRBJ1-2 gives the full variable domain: DAGVTQSPTHLIKTRGQQVTLRCSPISGHKSVSWYQQVLGQGPQFIFQYYEKEERGRGNFPDRFSARQFPNYSSELNVNALLLGDSALYLCASSPDSGGYGYTFGSGTRLTVV.

As DNA, the CDR3 is TGTGCCAGTAAGGTCCGGGACAGGGGACAAAAACTGTTTTTT. This translates into CASKVRDRGQKLFF. The chain carries TRBV19 and TRBJ1-4; TRBD1 agrees at 10 bases. The CDR3 is made up of 14 amino acids. The V gene's germline CDR1 is LNHDA and CDR2 SQIVND (reference sequence). J was trimmed by 9 bases and V by 7 bases; bases with no gene match: 8.

The genes are TRBV5-1 and TRBJ2-5; D perhaps matches TRBD1 (5 bases). Trimming left V 3 bases short and J 7 bases short, with 13 bases between. Germline-derived CDR1 and CDR2 are SGHRS and YFSETQ. CDR3 length: 13 residues. DNA of the CDR3: TGCGCCAGCAGCTCGACAGCAGGACGGACCCAGTACTTC. It yields the protein CASSSTAGRTQYF. Supplemented by reference TRBV5-1 and TRBJ2-5, the full variable domain reads KAGVTQTPRYLIKTRGQQVTLSCSPISGHRSVSWYQQTPGQGLQFLFEYFSETQRNKGNFPGRFSGRQFSNSRSEMNVSTLELGDSALYLCASSSTAGRTQYFGPGTRLLVL.

This chain joins TRBV6-5 and TRBJ2-7; maybe TRBD1 (6 bases). This CDR3 comprises 12 residues. The germline V and J ends were trimmed by 7 bases and 6 bases, with 13 bases remaining between them. The germline CDR1 and CDR2 sequences are MNHEY and SVGAGI. As DNA, the CDR3 is TGTGCCAGCATGACCAACAGGGTCGAGCAGTACTTC. Protein product: CASMTNRVEQYF.

V is TRBV29-1 and J is TRBJ2-1; D possibly corresponds to TRBD2 (5 bases). From germline, CDR1 is SQVTM and CDR2 ANQGSEA. The germline V and J ends were trimmed by 7 bases and 10 bases, with 23 bases remaining between them. This CDR3 is 14 amino acids long. The CDR3 sequence: CSGGRGGDLGEQFF. For the CDR3, the DNA is TGCAGCGGCGGTCGGGGTGGAGATCTAGGGGAGCAGTTCTTC.

V gene TRBV4-1 combines with J gene TRBJ2-7, with 7 nucleotides matching TRBD1. Trimming took 4 bases from V and 0 from J; bases not matched to a gene: 9. Germline loops: CDR1 MGHRA, CDR2 YSYEKL. The CDR3 spans 16 residues. The CDR3 region is CASSLRTGASSYEQYF. CDR3 DNA sequence: TGCGCCAGCAGCCTTCGGACAGGCGCTAGCTCCTACGAGCAGTACTTC.